The entry that follows covers one TCR beta chain sequence. Participants reported their clinical history, and cohort assignment relied on those reports. Recovery among Cohort 3 donors was established by two negative PCRs, clearance, or symptom resolution. V was pared by 3 bases and J by 3 bases, with 7 bases of the junction left unmatched. CDR1 is LGHDT, CDR2 YNNKEL, per germline (reference sequence). The CDR3 loop spans 17 amino acids. This specimen belongs to a study of blood T cell repertoires in COVID-19. Study-level information: COVID-19 samples collected from the United States, Italy and Spain covered acute and convalescent phases.

In the original workflow: Nucleated cell counts were estimated from reference gene primer amplification. The repertoire was sequenced with immunoSEQ multiplex PCR; TCRdb's copy has only in-frame clones and lacks some. Clone size and V and J calls were adopted from that table, with D and trimming inferred from the DNA. The sample consists of 200,000 or so clones, about 86% of them appearing once. This chain connects TRBV3-1 (or the pseudogene TRBV3-2) to TRBJ2-7, with 14 bases aligning to TRBD2. The source material was PBMCs or T cells enriched from blood (not recorded which). The receptor was isolated from a man aged 40-49 years who had recovered from COVID-19. Written as DNA, the CDR3 is TGTGCCAGCAGCCAGCAGACTAGCGGGGGGGCCAGCTACGAGCAGTACTTC. Translation gives CASSQQTSGGASYEQYF.